The 29 T cell receptor beta chains listed next were all sequenced from one sample in a study of identical twins. MiXCR was run by TCRdb on the 5' RACE reads, yielding one entry per CDR3 protein. The table lists about 500,000 distinct CDR3 sequences, over 11% of them singletons. The same sample was also studied in work on yellow fever vaccine responses in identical twins.

Material: CD4+ T cells sorted from blood. The receptors were gathered from a young woman in good health.

This clonotype was found a few times. This chain links TRBV2 with TRBJ2-3; D gene uncertain. V lost 3 bases and J lost 4, with 8 bases in between. The CDR3 contains 13 residues. Per germline, CDR1 SNHLY and CDR2 FYNNEI. CDR3 nucleotide sequence: TGTGCCAGCAGTGAGCAGGACGCAGATACGCAGTATTTT. It yields the protein CASSEQDADTQYF.

This clonotype was detected many times. The chain employs TRBV4-3 and TRBJ2-1; 11 bases map to TRBD2. V dropped 1 base and J dropped 10; count of bases not matched to a gene: 6. The CDR3 spans 15 residues. Germline V gives CDR1 LGHNA, CDR2 YSLEER. CDR3 nucleotide sequence: TGCGCCAGCAGCCAAGGAGAGAGACTAGCGGGGGAGCAGTTCTTC. Translation gives CASSQGERLAGEQFF.

The chain uses TRBV27 and TRBJ2-5; D is unclear. CDR1 is MNHEY, CDR2 SMNVEV, per germline (reference sequence). Trimming took off 2 bases at V and 5 bases at J, with 9 bases between the two ends. CDR3 length equals 13 residues. CDR3 residues: CASSLRVRETQYF. The CDR3 nucleotides read TGTGCCAGCAGTTTAAGGGTCCGGGAGACCCAGTACTTC.

This clonotype has ten or more counts. V is TRBV20-1 and J is TRBJ2-3; the D gene is possibly TRBD1 (6 bases). There are 13 residues in the CDR3. Trimming left V 6 bases short and J 0 bases short, with 10 bases between. Germline loops: CDR1 DFQATT, CDR2 SNEGSKA (reference sequence). CDR3 sequence (DNA): TGCAGTGCCCCGGACAGTAGCACAGATACGCAGTATTTT. Translated: CSAPDSSTDTQYF.

The genes are TRBV7-2 and TRBJ2-3, with D possibly TRBD2 on 6 matching bases. This CDR3 is built from 15 residues. V lost 1 base to trimming and J lost 4 bases, with 12 bases between them. Germline V gives CDR1 SGHTA, CDR2 FQGNSA. CDR3 protein: CASSLGGGTSDTQYF. DNA for the CDR3: TGTGCCAGCAGCTTAGGAGGCGGGACCTCAGATACGCAGTATTTT.

This clonotype was seen at least ten times. The chain couples TRBV5-1 to TRBJ1-5; 10 nucleotides agree with TRBD1. The germline V gene encodes CDR1 SGHRS and CDR2 YFSETQ. The CDR3 totals 14 residues. V lost 4 bases and J lost 7; bases outside the gene matches: 5. The DNA for the CDR3 is TGCGCCAGCAGCCAGGGACAGGGGAGCCAGCCCCAGCATTTT. Its protein is CASSQGQGSQPQHF.

This clonotype was observed a few times. V and J are TRBV29-1 and TRBJ2-3; D assignment may be TRBD1 or TRBD2 (6 bases each). Trimming pared 3 bases from V and 0 bases from J, leaving 13 bases between. CDR3 length: 15 residues. Germline V gene data show CDR1 as SQVTM and CDR2 as ANQGSEA. For the CDR3, the DNA is TGCAGCGTTGAGAGGGGGACTCAGAGCACAGATACGCAGTATTTT. Translation: CSVERGTQSTDTQYF.

This clonotype has more than one count but fewer than ten. The J gene is TRBJ2-1, the V gene TRBV2, with TRBD2 identical over 11 bases. Germline lookup yields CDR1 SNHLY and CDR2 FYNNEI. This CDR3 spans 16 amino acids. After removal of 6 bases from V and 7 bases from J, the junction contained 11 bases not matched to a gene. This CDR3 reads CASSLELAGVWNEQFF. Here the CDR3 DNA reads TGTGCCAGCAGCCTAGAACTAGCGGGGGTATGGAATGAGCAGTTCTTC.

This clonotype was counted a few times. The CDR3 sequence is CASSLDAGYNEQFF. The CDR3 DNA is TGTGCCAGCAGCTTAGATGCCGGGTACAATGAGCAGTTCTTC. The V gene is TRBV7-2, the J gene TRBJ2-1; D unresolved. V lost 1 base, J lost 4 bases, and 8 bases lay in between. Germline V lookup: CDR1 SGHTA, CDR2 FQGNSA. The length of the CDR3 is 14 residues.

This clonotype occurred a few times. The rearrangement joins TRBV24-1 to TRBJ2-3; TRBD1 might be the D (5 bases). CDR1 and CDR2 from the germline V gene are KGHDR and SFDVKD. V shed 10 bases and J shed 1 base, with 14 bases lying between them. This CDR3 contains 14 residues. The CDR3 coding sequence is TGTGCCACGCAGGCAGGGTGGGGCACAGATACGCAGTATTTT. It specifies CATQAGWGTDTQYF.

The chain combines TRBV18 with TRBJ1-1; tentative D call: TRBD1 (5 bases). Trimming cost V 2 bases and J 3 bases, with 13 bases left between them. The CDR3 is 15 residues long. CDR1 KGHSH and CDR2 LQKENI come from the germline V gene. The CDR3 coding sequence is TGTGCCAGCTCACCAGGGACCGGCCCGGACACTGAAGCTTTCTTT. Protein: CASSPGTGPDTEAFF.

For the CDR3, the DNA is TGTGCCAGCAGTGCCCACCTTGGGGGGCGCGAGCAGTTCTTC. It is translated as CASSAHLGGREQFF. The chain combines TRBV12-3 or TRBV12-4 with TRBJ2-1; D tentatively reads TRBD1 or TRBD2 (6 bases each). V was cut by 5 bases and J by 10 bases, with 18 bases left in between. The CDR3 runs 14 residues.

This clonotype appeared many times. The J gene is TRBJ1-2, the V gene TRBV29-1; TRBD1 aligns across 8 bases. CDR1 is SQVTM and CDR2 is ANQGSEA in the germline V gene. The V gene end was trimmed by 4 bases and the J gene end by 7 bases; junction bases not matched to a gene: 5. This CDR3 has 12 residues. CDR3 loop: CSVGQGAGGYTF. Written as DNA, the CDR3 is TGCAGCGTTGGCCAGGGGGCCGGTGGCTACACCTTC.

The chain carries TRBV9 and TRBJ2-1, with D maybe TRBD2 (5 bases). CDR3 size: 17 residues. CDR1 and CDR2 from the germline V gene are SGDLS and YYNGEE. The germline V and J ends were trimmed by 3 bases and 7 bases, with 23 bases remaining between them. The CDR3 DNA is TGTGCCAGCAGCGCCCGGGATAGTATGCCCGTTGGAAATGAGCAGTTCTTC. Translation gives CASSARDSMPVGNEQFF.

This clonotype was detected a few times. CDR3 DNA sequence: TGCAGCGCTAAGTCCCAACCACTTCGGGGGACAGATACGCAGTATTTT. Its protein product is CSAKSQPLRGTDTQYF. The chain carries TRBV29-1 and TRBJ2-3; maybe TRBD2 (6 bases). The CDR3 consists of 16 residues. V lost 7 bases to trimming and J lost 3 bases, with 23 bases between them. Germline CDR1 SQVTM, CDR2 ANQGSEA.

This clonotype was counted a few times. The chain employs TRBV6-5 and TRBJ2-7; tentatively, D is TRBD1 (6 bases). V lost 3 bases and J 5 bases, leaving 23 bases between the germline ends. The CDR3 length is 17 residues. CDR1 and CDR2 (germline): MNHEY, SVGAGI. The CDR3: CASSYALPQGRWDEQYF. The DNA for the CDR3 is TGTGCCAGCAGTTATGCACTTCCACAGGGACGTTGGGACGAGCAGTACTTC.

This clonotype was detected only a few times. The chain is built from TRBV7-9 and TRBJ2-7; TRBD1 aligns across 7 bases. Germline values: CDR1 SEHNR, CDR2 FQNEAQ (reference sequence). J lost 0 bases, V lost 5 bases, and 10 bases had no gene match. The CDR3 loop spans 16 amino acids. The CDR3 region is CASSALRDRSSYEQYF. CDR3 bases: TGTGCCAGCAGCGCACTCCGGGACAGAAGCTCCTACGAGCAGTACTTC.

In this sample, this clonotype turned up many times. The chain recombines TRBV5-1 with TRBJ2-7; 14 positions match TRBD2. The junction had 13 bases not matched to a gene; V was cut back by 0 bases and J by 2 bases. This CDR3 contains 20 residues. Germline V gene data show CDR1 as SGHRS and CDR2 as YFSETQ. Here the CDR3 reads CASSLGTGTSGRTAAYEQYF. The DNA of the CDR3 is TGCGCCAGCAGCTTGGGAACCGGGACTAGCGGGAGAACTGCCGCCTACGAGCAGTACTTC.

This clonotype appeared many times. The chain links TRBV15 to TRBJ2-5; TRBD1 matches 8 bases. Losses at the gene ends were 0 bases for V and 5 bases for J; bases not matched to a gene: 5. CDR3 length: 15 amino acids. Germline V gene sequence: CDR1 LNHNV, CDR2 YYDKDF (reference sequence). CDR3 sequence reads: CATSRDSGGEETQYF. The DNA for the CDR3 is TGTGCCACCAGCAGAGATTCAGGGGGCGAGGAGACCCAGTACTTC.

This clonotype was recorded many times. The chain joins TRBV7-2 to TRBJ2-7; 7 bases fit TRBD1. Germline CDR1 reads SGHTA; CDR2 reads FQGNSA. V shed 2 bases, J shed 4 bases, and the junction held 5 bases outside the gene matches. The CDR3 has 14 amino acids. DNA for the CDR3: TGTGCCAGCAGCTTATCCCCAGGGGGTTACGAGCAGTACTTC. Translating it yields CASSLSPGGYEQYF.

This clonotype was counted at least ten times. This chain joins TRBV7-9 and TRBJ2-1; D possibly matches TRBD1 or TRBD2 (6 bases each). The V end was cut by 1 base, the J end by 8 bases, with 21 bases between. Germline lookup yields CDR1 SEHNR and CDR2 FQNEAQ (reference sequence). This CDR3 has 17 residues. The CDR3: CASSLVMLGGGRDEQFF. The DNA for the CDR3 is TGTGCCAGCAGCTTAGTGATGCTGGGTGGGGGGCGCGATGAGCAGTTCTTC.

The V and J genes are TRBV7-3 and TRBJ2-7; possible D gene TRBD2, 6 bases. V shed 3 bases and J shed 5 bases, with 11 bases lying between them. Germline V gene data show CDR1 as SGHTA and CDR2 as FQGTGA. This CDR3 region has 13 residues. CDR3 sequence (DNA): TGTGCCAGCAGCTTGGTGGAGGGCGACGAGCAGTACTTC. Translating it yields CASSLVEGDEQYF.

This chain links TRBV9 with TRBJ2-5; maybe TRBD1 (6 bases). V was shortened by 0 bases and J by 5 bases, with 11 bases between the two germline ends. Germline loops: CDR1 SGDLS, CDR2 YYNGEE. The CDR3 spans 14 residues. CDR3 sequence (DNA): TGTGCCAGCAGCGTAGTCGCTACAGGGGAGACCCAGTACTTC. As protein: CASSVVATGETQYF.

V gene TRBV11-2 combines with J gene TRBJ2-7; tentative D call: TRBD2 (5 bases). This CDR3 contains 14 residues. The ends were cut back, 6 bases at V and 0 bases at J, with 12 bases in the middle. CDR1 and CDR2 (germline): SGHAT, FQNNGV. The CDR3 DNA reads TGTGCCAGCAGGGACTTTCCTAGCTCCTACGAGCAGTACTTC. As protein: CASRDFPSSYEQYF. The full variable domain, its missing parts supplied by reference TRBV11-2 and TRBJ2-7, is EAGVAQSPRYKIIEKRQSVAFWCNPISGHATLYWYQQILGQGPKLLIQFQNNGVVDDSQLPKDRFSAERLKGVDSTLKIQPAKLEDSAVYLCASRDFPSSYEQYFGPGTRLTVT.

The chain employs TRBV15 and TRBJ2-5, with 7 bases lining up with TRBD2. Losses at the gene ends were 3 bases for V and 1 base for J; bases not matched to a gene: 5. The CDR3 runs 15 residues. Looked up from germline, CDR1 is LNHNV and CDR2 is YYDKDF (reference sequence). CDR3 sequence reads: CATSSRSGGQETQYF. The CDR3 DNA follows: TGTGCCACCAGCAGCCGCTCGGGGGGCCAAGAGACCCAGTACTTC.

J is TRBJ2-1 and V is TRBV5-1, with a weak D call TRBD2 (6 bases). V gave up 2 bases and J gave up 7 bases, with 13 bases separating them. CDR1 and CDR2 (germline): SGHRS, YFSETQ. The CDR3 covers 14 residues. The CDR3 nucleotides are TGCGCCAGCAGCTTCTCCGGGACTGGAAATGAGCAGTTCTTC. Its protein is CASSFSGTGNEQFF.

This clonotype showed up just a few times. The rearrangement uses TRBV7-6 and TRBJ2-7; possibly TRBD1 for D (5 bases). The germline CDR1 and CDR2 sequences are SGHVS and FNYEAQ. The CDR3 consists of 14 residues. V dropped 2 bases and J dropped 2 bases, with 10 bases sitting between them. The CDR3 region has the DNA TGTGCCAGCAGCTTAAGGGGTTACACCTACGAGCAGTACTTC. Translated: CASSLRGYTYEQYF. Looking up the rest from reference TRBV7-6 and TRBJ2-7 gives the full variable domain: GAGVSQSPRYKVTKRGQDVALRCDPISGHVSLYWYRQALGQGPEFLTYFNYEAQQDKSGLPNDRFSAERPEGSISTLTIQRTEQRDSAMYRCASSLRGYTYEQYFGPGTRLTVT.

This clonotype has only a few counts. The chain recombines TRBV20-1 with TRBJ2-3; TRBD1 matches at 9 bases. The V and J ends lost 0 bases and 6 bases, in that order; junction bases with no gene match: 10. Per the germline V gene, CDR1 is DFQATT and CDR2 is SNEGSKA (reference sequence). The CDR3 consists of 16 residues. DNA of the CDR3: TGCAGTGCTAGAGATTCAGGACAGGGGTATTACGATACGCAGTATTTT. It is translated as CSARDSGQGYYDTQYF.

This rearrangement joins TRBV4-1 to TRBJ2-1, with TRBD2 identical over 13 bases. This CDR3 has 19 amino acids. The V and J ends lost 3 bases and 6 bases, in that order; junction bases with no gene match: 14. Germline loops: CDR1 MGHRA, CDR2 YSYEKL. CDR3 bases: TGCGCCAGCAGCCACCGGACTAGCGGGAGAGGAAGCACGACCAATGAGCAGTTCTTC. It is translated as CASSHRTSGRGSTTNEQFF.